This passage covers 5 T cell receptor beta chains from one sample sequenced in a study of blood T cell repertoires in COVID-19. TCRdb's table, derived via immunoSEQ multiplex PCR, lists solely in-frame clones and lacks some. The sample shows 150,000 to 200,000 clones, roughly 88% of them seen only once. The sequenced sample consisted of peripheral blood. These TCRs come from a man aged 60 to 75 who had recovered from COVID-19.

Comments on this clone: The identical CDR3 is also encoded by other nucleotide sequences in the sample. The genes are TRBV7-9 and TRBJ2-3, with D tentatively TRBD2 (6 bases). The CDR3 is 14 residues long. Germline V CDR1 and CDR2: SEHNR, FQNEAQ (reference sequence). Trimming removed 2 bases at V and 3 bases at J, with 9 bases between. CDR3 protein: CASSLSGGTDTQYF. DNA of the CDR3: TGTGCCAGCAGCTTATCCGGGGGAACAGATACGCAGTATTTT.

The rearrangement joins TRBV6-5 to TRBJ2-2, with D hard to call. This CDR3 has 12 residues. Trimming took 7 bases from V and 5 from J, leaving 8 bases between them. Germline CDR1 MNHEY, CDR2 SVGAGI. The DNA for the CDR3 is TGTGCCAGCATAAAACGGACCGGGGAGCTGTTTTTT. It is translated as CASIKRTGELFF.

The CDR3 loop is CASSPSLQGAETQYF. DNA of the CDR3: TGTGCCAGCAGTCCCTCCCTACAGGGGGCGGAGACCCAGTACTTC. V is TRBV5-4 and J is TRBJ2-5; 9 positions match TRBD1. From germline, CDR1 is SGHNT and CDR2 YYREEE (reference sequence). This CDR3 spans 15 amino acids. The J segment lost 5 bases and the V segment lost 5 bases, leaving 10 bases of the junction unmatched.

This sequence joins TRBV20-1 and TRBJ2-1; 10 positions match TRBD2. V shed 3 bases and J 10 bases; nucleotides not matched to a gene: 21. This CDR3 comprises 18 residues. Germline V gene sequence: CDR1 DFQATT, CDR2 SNEGSKA (reference sequence). The CDR3 protein is CSASSKRGGTYNRMEQFF. Here the CDR3 DNA reads TGCAGTGCTAGTTCCAAGCGGGGGGGGACATACAATAGAATGGAGCAGTTCTTC.

This clone was observed a handful of times. The chain has TRBV30 and TRBJ1-3; the D is unclear. The germline V gene encodes CDR1 GTSNPN and CDR2 SVGIG (reference sequence). Trimming shortened V by 3 bases and J by 4 bases, and 10 bases separated the two germline ends. The CDR3 spans 13 residues. The CDR3, as DNA: TGTGCCTGGAGGTCGAGCGGGGGAAACACCATATATTTT. This gives the protein CAWRSSGGNTIYF. Based on the CDR3 plus reference TRBV30 and TRBJ1-3, the full variable domain is SQTIHQWPATLVQPVGSPLSLECTVEGTSNPNLYWYRQAAGRGLQLLFYSVGIGQISSEVPQNLSASRPQDRQFILSSKKLLLSDSGFYLCAWRSSGGNTIYFGEGSWLTVV.